This is a list of T cell receptor beta chains from one sample in a study of T cells in Graves' hyperthyroidism and ophthalmopathy. Each CDR3 protein is one row after TCRdb ran MiXCR on the multiplex PCR reads. Among 150,000 or so distinct CDR3 sequences listed, approximately 20% were seen once. Sequencing was performed on blood. The receptors derive from a woman aged 45-59 years with Graves' hyperthyroidism that later progressed to Graves' ophthalmopathy. CDR3s include the opening cysteine and the closing phenylalanine or tryptophan. Each record gives: J gene, D gene, CDR3 length, V gene, CDR3 protein. D genes are given only for firm matches.

>TRBJ2-1|NA|13|TRBV2
CASSELGGNEQFF
>TRBJ2-7|TRBD2|15|TRBV6-1
CASRMTSGSSYEQYF
>TRBJ1-1|NA|14|TRBV3-1
CASSQDPRGGEAFF
>TRBJ1-1|NA|14|TRBV20-1
CSARAGHKNTEAFF
>TRBJ2-3|NA|15|TRBV18
CASSQRSTSTDTQYF
>TRBJ2-2|TRBD2|14|TRBV30
CACRLAGVPGELFF
>TRBJ2-6|NA|17|TRBV24-1
CATSPAGINSGANVLTF
>TRBJ2-7|NA|11|TRBV28
CASSSTYEQYF
>TRBJ1-1|NA|13|TRBV2
CASTGQSNTEAFF
>TRBJ1-1|NA|13|TRBV7-7
CASSLNGDTEAFF
>TRBJ2-3|NA|14|TRBV14
CASSQEQGPDTQYF
>TRBJ2-5|NA|17|TRBV30
CAWSGGAFRRGVETQYF
>TRBJ1-2|TRBD1|15|TRBV19
CASSRTGNGNYGYTF
>TRBJ2-7|TRBD2|14|TRBV7-9
CASNIAGGNYEQYF
>TRBJ1-5|NA|15|TRBV2
CASREVRSSNQPQHF
>TRBJ2-7|TRBD1|15|TRBV20-1
CSARPGQGARYEQYF
>TRBJ1-3|NA|16|TRBV7-8
CASSLAARGGGDTIYF
>TRBJ1-2|TRBD1|14|TRBV2
CASSVDRGGYGYTF
>TRBJ2-7|TRBD1|14|TRBV27
CASSLSRGRYEQYF
>TRBJ2-2|TRBD2|15|TRBV30
CAWKKAGVNTGELFF
>TRBJ2-1|NA|12|TRBV4-1
CASSLQHNEQFF
>TRBJ2-7|TRBD2|13|TRBV27
CASSPPGGLEQYF
>TRBJ2-3|TRBD2|20|TRBV6-6
CASSYSPSGRAEGRTDTQYF
>TRBJ2-3|TRBD1|15|TRBV28
CASSLPTGSTDTQYF
>TRBJ2-2|TRBD2|16|TRBV5-1
CASSWGLAGGTGELFF
>TRBJ1-2|NA|16|TRBV18
CASSPPFQGSGYGYTF
>TRBJ2-7|TRBD2|15|TRBV5-1
CASSLYAGVPDEQYF
>TRBJ2-3|TRBD2|14|TRBV5-1
CASSLQRLANEQYF
>TRBJ2-2|NA|14|TRBV5-1
CASSQDGYTGELFF
>TRBJ1-3|NA|15|TRBV20-1
CSAAATGQGRNTIYF
>TRBJ2-1|NA|16|TRBV11-2
CASSRHGESSYNEQFF
>TRBJ1-6|NA|13|TRBV7-2
CAGRQELNSPLHF
>TRBJ1-5|NA|12|TRBV27
CASGRENQPQHF
>TRBJ2-7|TRBD2|14|TRBV20-1
CSARGLAGGIEQYF
>TRBJ2-7|TRBD1|14|TRBV6-2/TRBV6-3
CASSGWDSGYEQYF
>TRBJ2-2|TRBD1|16|TRBV10-3
CAISVGTGGRIGELFF
>TRBJ2-1|NA|15|TRBV7-6
CASSLGGSTRNEQFF
>TRBJ2-3|NA|18|TRBV15
CATSRVFQQGPREDTQYF
>TRBJ2-3|TRBD2|18|TRBV7-2
CASSFTVAGGPEADTQYF
>TRBJ2-7|NA|14|TRBV5-1
CASSLVGGLGEQYF
>TRBJ1-3|TRBD1|14|TRBV5-1
CASSPRDSGNTIYF
>TRBJ2-5|TRBD2|17|TRBV20-1
CSAALLAGGRYGETQYF
>TRBJ2-7|NA|12|TRBV27
CASSLSGDEQYF
>TRBJ2-3|TRBD2|14|TRBV28
CASSPPSGSYTQYF
>TRBJ2-1|TRBD2|14|TRBV2
CASRDGTSFYEQFF
>TRBJ1-2|TRBD1|16|TRBV6-1
CASSWATGSKNYGYTF
>TRBJ2-1|NA|17|TRBV27
CASSLTPLADSYNEQFF
>TRBJ1-1|NA|13|TRBV14
CASSLQAPTEAFF
>TRBJ2-7|NA|14|TRBV4-1
CASSPDTTSYEQYF
>TRBJ2-7|TRBD1|12|TRBV20-1
CSADRGSYEQYF
>TRBJ2-7|TRBD1|15|TRBV6-1
CASRGGGTGAYEQYF
>TRBJ2-5|TRBD2|19|TRBV28
CASSHPSGLAGGPGETQYF
>TRBJ1-5|NA|18|TRBV28
CASSLRSGWNILNQPQHF